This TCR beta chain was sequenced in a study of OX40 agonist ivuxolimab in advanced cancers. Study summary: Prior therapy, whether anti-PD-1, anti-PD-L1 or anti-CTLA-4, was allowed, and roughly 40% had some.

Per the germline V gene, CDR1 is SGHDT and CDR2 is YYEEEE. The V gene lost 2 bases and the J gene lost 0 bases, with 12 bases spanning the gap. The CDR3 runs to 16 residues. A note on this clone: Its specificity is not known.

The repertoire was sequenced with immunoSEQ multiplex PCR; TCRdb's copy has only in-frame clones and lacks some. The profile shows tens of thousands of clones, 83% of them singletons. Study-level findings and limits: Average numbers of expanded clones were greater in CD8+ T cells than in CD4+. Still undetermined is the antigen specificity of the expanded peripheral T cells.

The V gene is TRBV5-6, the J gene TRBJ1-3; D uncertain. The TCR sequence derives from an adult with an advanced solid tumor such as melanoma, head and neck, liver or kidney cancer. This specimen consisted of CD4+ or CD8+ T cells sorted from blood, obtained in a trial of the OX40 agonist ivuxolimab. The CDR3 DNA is TGTGCCAGCAGCTTTCGAAGCCTCTACTCTGGAAACACCATATATTTT. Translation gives CASSFRSLYSGNTIYF.